The 23 T cell receptor beta chains reported below all come from one sample, sequenced in a study of human T cells and chemical hapten exposure. As for time point: patch test 3, about 24 weeks after DPC sensitization. The sample's treatment: therapeutic diphenylcyclopropenone sensitization with weekly scalp DPC. TCRdb called the RACE reads again in MiXCR, with one record for every CDR3 protein. The repertoire consists of some 74,000 distinct CDR3 sequences, with roughly 13% occurring once and the leading ten covering roughly 5.7%. Sequences were derived from whole blood, sampled in connection with sensitization to the hapten diphenylcyclopropenone (DPC). The receptors stem from a woman in her forties or fifties with alopecia areata. Some clones in this sample may be carry-over from other donors' samples.

The chain carries TRBV12-3 or TRBV12-4 and TRBJ2-1; D is uncertain. The length of the CDR3 is 11 residues. The germline V and J ends were trimmed by 8 bases and 7 bases, with 9 bases remaining between them. In nucleotides, the CDR3 is TGTGCCAGCTGTCGTGGAAATGAGCAGTTCTTC. This sequence encodes CASCRGNEQFF.

The chain links TRBV10-3 to TRBJ2-3, with 9 bases fitting TRBD2. V lost 10 bases to trimming and J lost 5 bases; unmatched junction nucleotides: 10. The CDR3 has 14 residues. Per the germline V gene, CDR1 is ENHRY and CDR2 is SYGVKD. For the CDR3, the DNA is TGTGCCACCCAACCAGCGGGAGGTGTAGATACGCAGTATTTT. Residues: CATQPAGGVDTQYF.

The genes are TRBV25-1 and TRBJ2-1; 9 nucleotides line up with TRBD1. After removal of 3 bases from V and 2 bases from J, the junction contained 2 bases not matched to a gene. The CDR3 has 15 amino acids. Germline V gene data show CDR1 as MGHDK and CDR2 as SYGVNS. The CDR3: CASSERQGAYNEQFF. The DNA for the CDR3 is TGTGCCAGCAGTGAGAGACAGGGGGCCTACAATGAGCAGTTCTTC.

The CDR3 protein is CASNGGRENTEAFF. For the CDR3, the DNA is TGTGCCAGCAATGGTGGCAGAGAGAACACTGAAGCTTTCTTT. V and J are TRBV9 and TRBJ1-1; D call uncertain. Germline assignment: CDR1 SGDLS and CDR2 YYNGEE. The CDR3 contains 14 residues. V lost 6 bases to trimming and J lost 1 base, with 13 bases between them.

This clonotype showed up just a few times. The chain is built from TRBV5-1 and TRBJ2-1; 7 bases agree with TRBD2. The trim removed 4 bases at V and 0 bases at J, leaving 10 bases unmatched. The CDR3 is 17 residues long. The germline V gene encodes CDR1 SGHRS and CDR2 YFSETQ. The CDR3 bases are TGCGCCAGCAGCCTGAGGCAGCGGGATATCTCCTACAATGAGCAGTTCTTC. Residues: CASSLRQRDISYNEQFF.

This clonotype came up many times. The CDR3 sequence: CSVERLNEQFF. For the CDR3, the DNA is TGCAGCGTTGAAAGACTGAATGAGCAGTTCTTC. J is TRBJ2-1 and V is TRBV29-1; D gene ambiguous. Trimming shortened V by 2 bases and J by 7 bases, and 6 bases separated the two germline ends. This CDR3 region has 11 residues. Germline assignment: CDR1 SQVTM and CDR2 ANQGSEA.

This clonotype turned up a few times. The J gene is TRBJ2-1, the V gene TRBV5-1; the match to TRBD2 covers 13 bases. CDR3 length: 19 amino acids. Germline CDR1 SGHRS, CDR2 YFSETQ. Trimming took 2 bases from V and 1 from J; bases not matched to a gene: 9. CDR3 in amino acids: CASSFWTSGRRLSYNEQFF. DNA of the CDR3: TGCGCCAGCAGCTTCTGGACTAGCGGGAGACGATTGTCCTACAATGAGCAGTTCTTC.

This clonotype was picked up a small number of times. The chain has TRBV18 and TRBJ2-3; 10 bases align to TRBD1. Trimming cost V 2 bases and J 2 bases; bases outside gene matches: 4. Germline loops: CDR1 KGHSH, CDR2 LQKENI. This CDR3 has 16 amino acids. The CDR3 reads CASSPGTGANTDTQYF. DNA for the CDR3: TGTGCCAGCTCACCAGGGACAGGGGCGAACACAGATACGCAGTATTTT.

This clonotype was counted only a few times. The chain uses TRBV18 and TRBJ1-6; D might be TRBD1 (6 bases). Germline assignment: CDR1 KGHSH and CDR2 LQKENI. This CDR3 has 13 residues. Trimming removed 6 bases at V and 3 bases at J, with 6 bases between. CDR3 bases: TGTGCCAGCTCGGACAGCTATAATTCACCCCTCCACTTT. It is translated as CASSDSYNSPLHF.

The V and J genes are TRBV7-9 and TRBJ2-7; D is perhaps TRBD2 (5 bases). The CDR3 is made up of 15 amino acids. The germline V gene has CDR1 SEHNR and CDR2 FQNEAQ (reference sequence). V gave up 2 bases and J gave up 0 bases, with 11 bases separating them. CDR3 coding DNA: TGTGCCAGCAGCTTATTAGTGGGAGCCTCCTACGAGCAGTACTTC. This encodes CASSLLVGASYEQYF.

The chain carries TRBV15 and TRBJ2-5, with D unresolved. The ends were cut back, 0 bases at V and 5 bases at J, with 10 bases in the middle. There are 14 residues in the CDR3. Germline V CDR1 and CDR2: LNHNV, YYDKDF (reference sequence). CDR3 protein: CATSRDRLEETQYF. The CDR3 DNA reads TGTGCCACCAGCAGAGATCGGCTAGAGGAGACCCAGTACTTC. Looking up the rest from reference TRBV15 and TRBJ2-5 gives the full variable domain: DAMVIQNPRYQVTQFGKPVTLSCSQTLNHNVMYWYQQKSSQAPKLLFHYYDKDFNNEADTPDNFQSRRPNTSFCFLDIRSPGLGDTAMYLCATSRDRLEETQYFGPGTRLLVL.

There are a few counts of this clonotype. The rearrangement links TRBV28 to TRBJ1-1; D gene ambiguous. Trimming took 3 bases from V and 10 from J, leaving 15 bases between them. CDR3 length: 13 residues. The germline CDR1 and CDR2 sequences are MDHEN and SYDVKM. The CDR3 DNA follows: TGTGCCAGCAGTTTGTTTGGGAGTGGTGGAGCTTTCTTT. Amino acid sequence: CASSLFGSGGAFF. Full variable domain (missing parts from reference TRBV28 and TRBJ1-1): DVKVTQSSRYLVKRTGEKVFLECVQDMDHENMFWYRQDPGLGLRLIYFSYDVKMKEKGDIPEGYSVSREKKERFSLILESASTNQTSMYLCASSLFGSGGAFFGQGTRLTVV.

A note on this clonotype: A read error may produce the germline difference seen at one junction end. This chain uses TRBV7-7 with TRBJ2-5; tentatively, D is TRBD1 (6 bases). The CDR3 has 14 residues. Germline V gives CDR1 SSHAT, CDR2 FNYEAQ (reference sequence). The CDR3 DNA reads as TGTGCTAGCAGCCTACAGGGCCGTTCAGAGACCCAGTACTTC. It translates to CASSLQGRSETQYF.

The V and J genes are TRBV6-6 and TRBJ1-3; a possible D gene is TRBD1 (6 bases). This CDR3 comprises 14 residues. V lost 7 bases and J lost 4, with 14 bases in between. Germline CDR1 is MNHNY and CDR2 is SVGAGI (reference sequence). Here the CDR3 reads CASITGTLGNTIYF. The CDR3 region has the DNA TGTGCCAGCATTACTGGGACACTCGGAAACACCATATATTTT.

This clonotype came up once. Germline is not matched at one junction end, which may reflect a read error. The chain has TRBV19 and TRBJ2-7; TRBD1 matches at 7 bases. CDR1 and CDR2 (germline): LNHDA, SQIVND (reference sequence). The CDR3 is made up of 14 amino acids. As DNA, the CDR3 is TGTGCCAGTAGGGGGACAGTTACAGCCTACGAGCAGAACTTC. Amino acid sequence: CASRGTVTAYEQNF. The complete variable domain, with remaining parts taken from reference TRBV19 and TRBJ2-7, reads DGGITQSPKYLFRKEGQNVTLSCEQNLNHDAMYWYRQDPGQGLRLIYYSQIVNDFQKGDIAEGYSVSREKKESFPLTVTSAQKNPTAFYLCASRGTVTAYEQNFGPGTRLTVT.

The chain has TRBV19 and TRBJ2-1; the match to TRBD2 covers 15 bases. J was trimmed by 4 bases and V by 3 bases; bases with no gene match: 4. Germline loops: CDR1 LNHDA, CDR2 SQIVND (reference sequence). The CDR3 is made up of 17 amino acids. DNA for the CDR3: TGTGCCAGTAGTATCGGGACTAGCGGGAGGTCTTACAATGAGCAGTTCTTC. Translation: CASSIGTSGRSYNEQFF.

The table lists this clonotype with many counts. The genes are TRBV12-5 and TRBJ2-2, with D perhaps matching TRBD2 (5 bases). In germline, CDR1 is LGHNT, CDR2 FRNRAP. Trimming removed 2 bases from V and 6 bases from J, with 7 bases in between. The CDR3 is made up of 13 amino acids. The CDR3 spells CASGLIGAGELFF. In DNA, the CDR3 is TGTGCTAGTGGTTTGATCGGGGCCGGGGAGCTGTTTTTT.

J is TRBJ1-2 and V is TRBV12-3 or TRBV12-4; D is uncertain. The V and J ends lost 1 base and 7 bases respectively, with 13 bases between them. The length of the CDR3 is 14 residues. CDR3 nucleotide sequence: TGTGCCAGCAGTTTAGGGGAATTGAAGCGTGGCTACACCTTC. It codes for CASSLGELKRGYTF.

This clonotype came up a few times. The rearrangement links TRBV6-4 to TRBJ1-6; D unresolved. CDR1 MRHNA and CDR2 SNTAGT come from the germline V gene. There are 14 residues in the CDR3. Trimming removed 6 bases at V and 7 bases at J, with 13 bases between. CDR3: CASRGSGANSPLHF. The CDR3 bases are TGTGCCAGCAGGGGCAGTGGTGCAAATTCACCCCTCCACTTT.

CDR3 in amino acids: CSVVGGLSYNEQFF. The CDR3 DNA reads TGCAGCGTTGTTGGGGGCCTCTCCTACAATGAGCAGTTCTTC. V and J are TRBV29-1 and TRBJ2-1, with a possible D match to TRBD1 (6 bases). Trimming shortened V by 4 bases and J by 0 bases, and 10 bases separated the two germline ends. The CDR3 runs to 14 residues. Germline V CDR1 and CDR2: SQVTM, ANQGSEA.

This clonotype has a count of ten or more. CDR3 nucleotide sequence: TGTGCCAGCAGCCTATGGATGAACACTGAAGCTTTCTTT. Amino acid sequence: CASSLWMNTEAFF. The chain employs TRBV7-3 and TRBJ1-1; D is unclear. This CDR3 has 13 amino acids. V lost 5 bases and J 0 bases, leaving 7 bases between the germline ends. CDR1 is SGHTA and CDR2 is FQGTGA in the germline V gene.

As to this clonotype: A much larger clone sits a single nucleotide away, making a read error possible. The chain has TRBV4-2 and TRBJ2-3, with 9 bases aligning to TRBD2. CDR1 is LGHNA and CDR2 is YNFKEQ in the germline V gene. CDR3 length equals 16 residues. J lost 2 bases, V lost 1 base, and 4 bases had no gene match. The CDR3 sequence: CASSQVSSGTTDTQYF. CDR3 DNA sequence: TGTGCCAGCAGCCAAGTTTCTAGCGGGACCACAGATACGCAGTATTTT.

This clonotype was detected only a few times. The chain joins TRBV7-2 to TRBJ2-1; D not resolved. CDR1 is SGHTA and CDR2 is FQGNSA in the germline V gene. This CDR3 comprises 15 residues. With 4 bases removed from V and 6 bases from J, the gap between germline ends came to 16 bases. The CDR3, as DNA: TGTGCCAGCAGCTCCGATGCCGCCTATTCCAATGAGCAGTTCTTC. Protein: CASSSDAAYSNEQFF.